Each of the 3 T cell receptor beta chains below was sequenced from the same sample in a study of beta chain features in type 1 diabetes. Overall study findings and caveats: All four CD4+ subsets from Type 1 diabetes patients carried moderately but significantly shorter TCRB CDR3s.

Antigens of these TCRs are unknown. Isolated RNA was reverse transcribed in full, so expressed TCRB transcripts were sequenced. Measured with immunoSEQ multiplex PCR; TCRdb has only the in-frame clones, and not every one. The sample has around 650,000 clones, 12% seen once; the top ten hold more than 0.1%. What was sequenced was naive CD4+ T cells from blood. Source of these receptors: a man in his thirties or forties with type 1 diabetes.

The CDR3 sequence: CAVRMGGTDTQYF. In DNA, the CDR3 is TGTGCCGTACGGATGGGTGGCACAGATACGCAGTATTTT. The chain joins TRBV6-5 to TRBJ2-3; no clear D gene. The CDR3 runs 13 residues. Trimming pared 11 bases from V and 1 base from J, leaving 13 bases between. Germline loops: CDR1 MNHEY, CDR2 SVGAGI.

This clone was counted between two and nine times. The CDR3 DNA reads TGTGCCAGTAGTACCGCGGCGGCAGGGGGTGTCGAGCAGTACTTC. Amino acid sequence: CASSTAAAGGVEQYF. J is TRBJ2-7 and V is TRBV19, with 7 bases fitting TRBD1. The ends lost 4 bases at V and 6 bases at J; junction bases unmatched: 12. This CDR3 is built from 15 residues. The V gene's germline CDR1 is LNHDA and CDR2 SQIVND (reference sequence).

J is TRBJ2-7 and V is TRBV27, with D possibly TRBD2 on 7 matching bases. CDR3 size: 14 residues. Trimming took 8 bases from V and 3 from J, leaving 17 bases between them. Per the germline V gene, CDR1 is MNHEY and CDR2 is SMNVEV (reference sequence). The CDR3 DNA follows: TGTGCCAGCCGGGGGGCAGAAAACCTCTACGAGCAGTACTTC. It specifies CASRGAENLYEQYF.